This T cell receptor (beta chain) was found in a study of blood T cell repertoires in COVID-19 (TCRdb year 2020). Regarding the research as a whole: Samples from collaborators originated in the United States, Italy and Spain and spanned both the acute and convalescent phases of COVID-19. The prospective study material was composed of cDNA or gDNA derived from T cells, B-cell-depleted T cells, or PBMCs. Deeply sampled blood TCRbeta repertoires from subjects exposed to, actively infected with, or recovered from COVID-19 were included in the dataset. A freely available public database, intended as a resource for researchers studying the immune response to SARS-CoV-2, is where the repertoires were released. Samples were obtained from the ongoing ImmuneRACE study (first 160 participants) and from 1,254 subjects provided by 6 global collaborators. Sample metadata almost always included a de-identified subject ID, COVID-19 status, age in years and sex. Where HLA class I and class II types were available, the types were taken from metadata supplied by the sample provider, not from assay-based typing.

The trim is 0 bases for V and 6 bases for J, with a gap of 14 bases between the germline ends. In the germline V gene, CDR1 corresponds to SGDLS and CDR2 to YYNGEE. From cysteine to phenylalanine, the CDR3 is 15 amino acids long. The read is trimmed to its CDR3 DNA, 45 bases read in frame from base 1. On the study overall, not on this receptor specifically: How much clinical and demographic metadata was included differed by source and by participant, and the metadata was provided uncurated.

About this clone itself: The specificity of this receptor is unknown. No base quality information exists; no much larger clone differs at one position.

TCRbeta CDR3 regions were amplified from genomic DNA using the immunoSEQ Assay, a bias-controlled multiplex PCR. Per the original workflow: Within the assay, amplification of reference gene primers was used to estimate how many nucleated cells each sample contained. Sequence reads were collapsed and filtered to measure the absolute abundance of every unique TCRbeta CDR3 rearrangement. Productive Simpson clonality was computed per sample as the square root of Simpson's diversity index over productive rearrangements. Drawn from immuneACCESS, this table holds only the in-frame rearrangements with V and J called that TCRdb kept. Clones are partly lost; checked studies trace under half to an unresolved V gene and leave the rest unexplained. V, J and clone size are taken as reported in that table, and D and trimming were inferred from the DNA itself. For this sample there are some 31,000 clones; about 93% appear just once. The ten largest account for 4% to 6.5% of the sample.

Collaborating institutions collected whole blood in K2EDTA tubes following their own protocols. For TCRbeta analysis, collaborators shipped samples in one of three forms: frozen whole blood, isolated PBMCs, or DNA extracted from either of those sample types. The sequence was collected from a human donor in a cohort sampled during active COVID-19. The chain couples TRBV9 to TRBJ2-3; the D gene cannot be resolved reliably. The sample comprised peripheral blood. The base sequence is TGTGCCAGCAGCGTAGACGGAGCTTCCGGGGATACGCAGTATTTT. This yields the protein CASSVDGASGDTQYF. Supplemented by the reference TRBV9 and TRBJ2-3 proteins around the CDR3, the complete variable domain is DSGVTQTPKHLITATGQRVTLRCSPRSGDLSVYWYQQSLDQGLQFLIQYYNGEERAKGNILERFSAQQFPDLHSELNLSSLELGDSALYFCASSVDGASGDTQYFGPGTRLTVL.